A selection of T cell receptor beta chains follows, all from one sample in a study of blood T cells in healthy people across ages. One entry per CDR3 protein results from TCRdb running MiXCR on the 5' RACE reads. The table includes around 1,000,000 distinct CDR3 sequences, about 25% detected once. These records were also assigned to another study, of T cells of mothers and their children.

Input material: blood. The receptors shown here come from a girl between 2 and 10 years old in good health. The CDR3 runs from the conserved cysteine through the conserved F or W. Fields, in order: clone size, D gene, V gene, J gene, CDR3 DNA, CDR3 protein. A D gene is named only where the DNA matches it firmly. Expanded clones get a size class; other rows say once, few or many, or leave the size out.

>few|NA|TRBV14|TRBJ2-1
TGTGCCAGCAGCCAAAGTATGGTGCTCCCGGGGAATGAGCAGTTCTTC
CASSQSMVLPGNEQFF
>NA|NA|TRBV7-8|TRBJ1-4
NA
CASSVKTRPGTGVEKNCFF
>NA|NA|TRBV4-2|TRBJ2-5
TGTGCCAGCAGCCAAGGGGGGGCCGAGGGTGTGACCCAGTACTTC
CASSQGGAEGVTQYF
>NA|TRBD2|TRBV14|TRBJ2-1
TGTGCCAGCAGCGACCTGGGGAGCGGGGGAATCAATGAGCAGTTCTTC
CASSDLGSGGINEQFF
>NA|NA|TRBV6-5|TRBJ1-2
TGTGCCAGCAGTTACGTGGGGATGAAAAACTATGGCTACACCTTC
CASSYVGMKNYGYTF
>few|TRBD2|TRBV15|TRBJ2-1
TGTGCCACCTTAGACACTAGCGGAGACAATGAGCAGTTCTTC
CATLDTSGDNEQFF
>NA|NA|TRBV28|TRBJ2-1
TGTGCCAGCAGTCCCACCGGGACCCGAACGTACAATGAGCAGTTCTTC
CASSPTGTRTYNEQFF
>NA|NA|TRBV3-1|TRBJ1-1
TGTGCCAGCAGCCCATTGCGTGGGACCACTGAAGCTTTCTTT
CASSPLRGTTEAFF
>few|TRBD2|TRBV7-2|TRBJ2-3
TGTGCCAGCCTGAGCGGGACTAGCGGGGGGCATGGCACAGATACGCAGTATTTT
CASLSGTSGGHGTDTQYF
>NA|NA|TRBV29-1|TRBJ2-3
TGCAGCGTTGAAGATTACCAACCTGGGGGCACAGATACGCAGTATTTT
CSVEDYQPGGTDTQYF
>few|NA|TRBV2|TRBJ1-2
TGTGCCAGCAGGGGCCGGACACCCAACTATGGCTACACCTTC
CASRGRTPNYGYTF
>few|NA|TRBV4-1|TRBJ2-7
TGCGCCAGCAGCCCAGAGGCGCAGACTTTTTTCTACGAGCAGTACTTC
CASSPEAQTFFYEQYF
>few|TRBD1|TRBV6-2/TRBV6-3|TRBJ2-7
TGTGCCAGCAGTTCCTCCGACAGGGGCTACGAGCAGTACTTC
CASSSSDRGYEQYF
>few|NA|TRBV3-1|TRBJ2-3
TGTGCCGGACTTCTTTCTAGGATAGATACGCAGTATTTT
CAGLLSRIDTQYF
>NA|TRBD2|TRBV27|TRBJ2-7
TGTGCCAGCCGATCTTACCGGGAGGGAGGCTACGAGCAGTACTTC
CASRSYREGGYEQYF
>few|NA|TRBV7-2|TRBJ2-7
TGTGCCAGCAGCCCCAAGGGGGGCAGGGGAGAGCAGTACTTC
CASSPKGGRGEQYF
>NA|TRBD1|TRBV14|TRBJ2-1
TGTGCCAGCAGCCATCCAGGGGGCCAGAGCTCCTACAATGAGCAGTTCTTC
CASSHPGGQSSYNEQFF
>few|NA|TRBV25-1|TRBJ1-1
TGTGCCAGCAGTGAGGGAGAGAGTCGCACTGAAGCTTTCTTT
CASSEGESRTEAFF
>few|NA|TRBV6-1|TRBJ2-1
TGTGCCAGCAGTGAACGCTGGGTGGTAGGGAACGATGAGCAGTTCTTC
CASSERWVVGNDEQFF
>NA|NA|TRBV5-5|TRBJ2-7
TGTGCCAGCAGCTCAGGGACGAACACCTACGAGCAGTACTTC
CASSSGTNTYEQYF
>NA|NA|TRBV6-6|TRBJ2-5
TGTGCCAGCAGTTACGGGATTCCTGGGATGGAGACCCAGTACTTC
CASSYGIPGMETQYF
>NA|NA|TRBV29-1|TRBJ2-5
TGCAGCGTTGGACACCTCCAAGAGACCCAGTACTTC
CSVGHLQETQYF
>NA|TRBD1|TRBV2|TRBJ2-5
TGTGCCAGCAGTAGAGAAGTGGGACAGGGAACGCAAGAGACCCAGTACTTC
CASSREVGQGTQETQYF
>NA|NA|TRBV4-3|TRBJ1-2
TGCGCCAGCAGCCAAGATGGGCAGGGAGGTGATGGCTACACCTTC
CASSQDGQGGDGYTF
>few|NA|TRBV15|TRBJ1-2
TGTGCCACCAGCAGAGACCTGACCCCAAGGACCTATGGCTACACCTTC
CATSRDLTPRTYGYTF
>few|NA|TRBV3-1|TRBJ1-5
TGTGCCAGCAGCCGTATGGCAGGGGAGGGACAGCCCCAGCATTTT
CASSRMAGEGQPQHF
>once|TRBD1|TRBV18|TRBJ1-2
TGTGCCGGCTCACCATCCGGACAGGGCCCCTATGGCTACACCTTC
CAGSPSGQGPYGYTF
>NA|NA|TRBV27|TRBJ2-1
TGTGCCAGCAGCCTGCCTAGTCATGAGCAGTTCTTC
CASSLPSHEQFF
>NA|NA|TRBV6-5|TRBJ2-2
TGTGCCAGCAGTTACGAGAGTCTAGACGGGAACACCGGGGAGCTGTTTTTT
CASSYESLDGNTGELFF
>NA|NA|TRBV12-3/TRBV12-4|TRBJ1-5
TGTGCCAGCAGTAATGACAATCAGCCCCAGCATTTT
CASSNDNQPQHF
>NA|NA|TRBV7-6|TRBJ1-2
TGTGCCAGCAGCCCGTTGCCCAGAATACTCTATGGCTACACCTTC
CASSPLPRILYGYTF
>few|TRBD2|TRBV27|TRBJ2-2
TGTGCCAGCAGTTTACAGACTAGCGGCCTGAACACCGGGGAGCTGTTTTTT
CASSLQTSGLNTGELFF
>few|TRBD2|TRBV7-2|TRBJ2-7
TGTGCCAGCAGCCGAGGGAGCGGGAGCGAGCAGTACTTC
CASSRGSGSEQYF
>few|NA|TRBV20-1|TRBJ2-7
TGCAGTGCTAGAGAAAGGTCAGGGACTTACTACGAGCAGTACTTC
CSARERSGTYYEQYF
>NA|NA|TRBV28|TRBJ1-1
TGTGCCACCCTTGCCATGGAGAACACTGAAGCTTTCTTT
CATLAMENTEAFF
>NA|TRBD1|TRBV6-2/TRBV6-3|TRBJ2-7
TGTGCCAGCAGTTACCCGTTGGGACAGAGCTACGAGCAGTACTTC
CASSYPLGQSYEQYF
>few|TRBD1|TRBV25-1|TRBJ1-2
TGCGCCAGCAGAGAGGAGGGGGCGCCTGGCTACACCTTC
CASREEGAPGYTF
>NA|NA|TRBV5-1|TRBJ2-3
TGCGCCAGCAGCTCCGACGGGACCGGCACAGATACGCAGTATTTT
CASSSDGTGTDTQYF
>few|TRBD1|TRBV10-3|TRBJ2-7
TGTGCCATCAGGGGGTCCCGGACAGGGGAAACCTACGAGCAGTACTTC
CAIRGSRTGETYEQYF
>NA|NA|TRBV10-3|TRBJ1-4
TGTGCCATCAGCGCAGAGGGAAAACTGTTTTTT
CAISAEGKLFF
>few|TRBD1|TRBV6-2/TRBV6-3|TRBJ2-1
TGTGCCAGCAGTTACGGGACAGAGACTAATGAGCAGTTCTTC
CASSYGTETNEQFF